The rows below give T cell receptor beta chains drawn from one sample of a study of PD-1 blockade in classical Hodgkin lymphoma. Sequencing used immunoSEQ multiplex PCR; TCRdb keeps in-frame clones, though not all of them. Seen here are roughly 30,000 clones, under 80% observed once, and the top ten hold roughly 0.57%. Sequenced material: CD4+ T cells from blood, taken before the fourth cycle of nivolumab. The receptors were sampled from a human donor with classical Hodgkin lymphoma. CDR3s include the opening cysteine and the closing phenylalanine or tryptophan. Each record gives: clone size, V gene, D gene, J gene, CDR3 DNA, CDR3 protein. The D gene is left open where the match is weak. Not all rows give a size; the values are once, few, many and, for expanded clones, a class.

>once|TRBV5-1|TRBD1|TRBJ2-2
TGCGCCAGCAGCTTAACAGGGGGGTTGACCGGGGAGCTGTTTTTT
CASSLTGGLTGELFF
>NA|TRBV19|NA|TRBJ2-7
TGTGCCAGTAGTACAACATCCCGACAGCCGTGGATAAGGCAGTACTTC
CASSTTSRQPWIRQYF
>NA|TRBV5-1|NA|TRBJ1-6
TGCGCCAGCAGCTTCGTGGGGGGCTCCTATAATTCACCCCTCCACTTT
CASSFVGGSYNSPLHF
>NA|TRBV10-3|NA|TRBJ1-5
TGTGCCATCGGACAGCCCAATCAGCCCCAGCATTTT
CAIGQPNQPQHF
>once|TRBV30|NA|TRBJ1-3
TGTGCCTGGAGTGTAGCACGGAACTCTGGAAACACCATATATTTT
CAWSVARNSGNTIYF
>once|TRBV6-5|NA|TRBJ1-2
TGTGCCAGCAGTTACCACCCCGGCTCGGGCTATGGCTACACCTTC
CASSYHPGSGYGYTF
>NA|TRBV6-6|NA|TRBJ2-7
TGTGCCAGCAGTTTTAGTCAGACCCTTGGGGGCGAGCAGTACTTC
CASSFSQTLGGEQYF
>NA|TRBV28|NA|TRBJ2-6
TGTGCCAGCAGCCCACCCCTCTCTGGGGCCAACGTCCTGACTTTC
CASSPPLSGANVLTF
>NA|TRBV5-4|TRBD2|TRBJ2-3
TGTGCCAGCAGCTTCGGACTAGCGGACACAGATACGCAGTATTTT
CASSFGLADTDTQYF
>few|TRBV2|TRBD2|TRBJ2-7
TGTGCCAGCAGCGCTTTCACCGGGACTAGCGGGCCCCTTTGGTTC
CASSAFTGTSGPLWF
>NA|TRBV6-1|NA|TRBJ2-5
TGTGCCACCTCACTAGCCTGGGAGACCCAGTACTTC
CATSLAWETQYF
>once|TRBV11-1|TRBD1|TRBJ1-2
TGTGCCAGCAGCACCGGGACAGAAAACTATGGCTACACCTTC
CASSTGTENYGYTF
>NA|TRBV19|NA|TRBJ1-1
TGTGCCAGTGATGACCGCCTGAACACTGAAGCTTTCTTT
CASDDRLNTEAFF
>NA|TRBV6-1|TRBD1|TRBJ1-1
TGTGCCAGCAGTGGGCCGGGACAGGGGAACACTGAAGCTTTCTTT
CASSGPGQGNTEAFF
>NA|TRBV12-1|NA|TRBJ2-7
TGTGCCAGCAACCTACTCTCCTGGACAGGGGGCTCCTACGAGCAGTACTTC
CASNLLSWTGGSYEQYF
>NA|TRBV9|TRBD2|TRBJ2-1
TGTGCCAGCGCGACCTCCTCTAGCGGGGGGGTTTATGAGCAGTTCTTC
CASATSSSGGVYEQFF
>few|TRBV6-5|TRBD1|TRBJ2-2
TGTGCCAGCAGTCGACAGGGTTTAGCCGGGGAGCTGTTTTTT
CASSRQGLAGELFF
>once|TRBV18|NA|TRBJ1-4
TGTGCCAGCTCACCTCCGGATTCCAATGAAAAACTGTTTTTT
CASSPPDSNEKLFF
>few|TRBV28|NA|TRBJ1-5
TGTGCCAGCAGTTTATGGCAGGGTAGCCAGCCCCAGCATTTT
CASSLWQGSQPQHF
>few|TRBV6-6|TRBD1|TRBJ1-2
TGTGCCAGCAGTTACACCACGACAGGGGGTAACTATGGCTACACCTTC
CASSYTTTGGNYGYTF
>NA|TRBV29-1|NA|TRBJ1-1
TGCAGCGTTGATAGGGCGGTAGGGACTGAAGCTTTCTTT
CSVDRAVGTEAFF
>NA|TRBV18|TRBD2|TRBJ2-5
TGTGCCAGCTCACCACCAGCGGGAGAGGAGACCCAGTACTTC
CASSPPAGEETQYF
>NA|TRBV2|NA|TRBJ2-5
TGTGCCACCAAGACAGTTGCGGAGACCCAGTACTTC
CATKTVAETQYF
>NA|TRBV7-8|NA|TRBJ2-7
TGTGCCAGCAGCTCTGGACTTTCCTACGAGCAGTACTTC
CASSSGLSYEQYF
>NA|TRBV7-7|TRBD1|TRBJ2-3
TGTGTCAGCAGCTTAGGTGGGGACAGGGGCTCAGATACGCAGTATTTT
CVSSLGGDRGSDTQYF
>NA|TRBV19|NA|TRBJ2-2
TGTGCCAGTAGGACAGCCCGGGACGGGGCCACCGGGGAGCTGTTTTTT
CASRTARDGATGELFF
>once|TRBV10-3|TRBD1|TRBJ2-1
TGTGCCACGGGACAGGGGGAGAATGAGCAGTTCTTC
CATGQGENEQFF
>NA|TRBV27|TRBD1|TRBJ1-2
TGTGCCAGCAGTTTACGGACAGGGAACTATGGCTACACCTTC
CASSLRTGNYGYTF
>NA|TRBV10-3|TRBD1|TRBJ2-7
TGTGCCATCAGTCAGGGGGCCGAGCAGTACTTC
CAISQGAEQYF
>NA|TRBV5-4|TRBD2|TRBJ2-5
TGTGCCAGCAGGCCTACCGCGGGAGTCGGAGAGACCCAGTACTTC
CASRPTAGVGETQYF
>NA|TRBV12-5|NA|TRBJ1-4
TGTGCTAGTGGTGGTGCAACTAATGAAAAACTGTTTTTT
CASGGATNEKLFF
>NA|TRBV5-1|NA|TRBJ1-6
TGCGCCAGCAGCTTGGGGGCCGGGATAGAGAATTCACCCCTCCACTTT
CASSLGAGIENSPLHF
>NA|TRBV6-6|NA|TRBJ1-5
TGTGCCAGCATAAGTGACACGGTCAATCAGCCCCAGCATTTT
CASISDTVNQPQHF
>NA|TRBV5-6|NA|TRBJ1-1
TGTGCCAGCAGCTTGGCCACCGAGATGAACACTGAAGCTTTCTTT
CASSLATEMNTEAFF
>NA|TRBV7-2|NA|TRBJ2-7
TGTGCCAGCAGCTTAGTAGGGGGGGATACCTACGAGCAGTACTTC
CASSLVGGDTYEQYF
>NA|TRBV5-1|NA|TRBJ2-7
TGCGCCAGCAGGGAAACAGGGTACGAGCAGTACTTC
CASRETGYEQYF
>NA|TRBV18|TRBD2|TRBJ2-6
TGTGCCAGCTCACCCCCTGGGGGGGTCCCACGTGGGGCCAACGTCCTGACTTTC
CASSPPGGVPRGANVLTF
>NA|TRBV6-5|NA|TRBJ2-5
TGTGCCAGCAGTTACCCTAAAGAGACCCAGTACTTC
CASSYPKETQYF
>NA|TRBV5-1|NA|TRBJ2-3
TGCGCCAGCAGTTTGGGGACCCCCACAGATACGCAGTATTTT
CASSLGTPTDTQYF
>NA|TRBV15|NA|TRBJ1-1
TGTGCCACCAGCAGGGACCTAATACACACTGAAGCTTTCTTT
CATSRDLIHTEAFF
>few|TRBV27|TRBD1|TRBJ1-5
TGTGCCAGCAGTGCCGGACAGGGGGGAGGCCAGCCCCAGCATTTT
CASSAGQGGGQPQHF
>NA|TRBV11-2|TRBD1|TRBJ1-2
TGTGCCAGCAGCTTCGCCTTCTACCGGGACAGGGGGACTAACTATGGCTACACCTTC
CASSFAFYRDRGTNYGYTF